A selection of T cell receptor beta chains follows, all from one sample in a study of graft-versus-host responses after intestinal transplantation. TCRdb's copy holds only in-frame clones and misses some; the assay was immunoSEQ multiplex PCR. The table has 75,000 to 100,000 clones, around 92% seen once. These receptors have no known antigen. The sequencing used unstimulated CD4+ T cells sorted from spleen or lymph node cells, collected before transplant. Receptors originate from a human donor who was the organ donor for an intestinal transplant. CDR3s include the opening cysteine and the closing phenylalanine or tryptophan. The D gene is left open where the match is weak. For some rows the clone size is stated as once, few or many, or as a class when expanded; others skip it.

v_gene	d_gene	j_gene	abundance	CDR3aa	CDR3nt
TRBV5-4	TRBD2	TRBJ2-1	.	CASSLAGGLAGGSYNEQFF	TGTGCCAGCAGCTTGGCCGGGGGACTAGCGGGGGGGTCCTACAATGAGCAGTTCTTC
TRBV19	.	TRBJ1-3	.	CASSIAGSGNTIYF	TGTGCCAGTAGTATAGCAGGCTCTGGAAACACCATATATTTT
TRBV28	.	TRBJ1-2	.	CASSLSVGDGYGYTF	TGTGCCAGCAGTTTATCGGTAGGAGACGGTTATGGCTACACCTTC
TRBV5-1	TRBD2	TRBJ2-3	few	CASSLTGLAGAYTDTQYF	TGCGCCAGCAGCTTGACTGGACTAGCGGGGGCCTACACAGATACGCAGTATTTT
TRBV6-5	TRBD1	TRBJ1-1	.	CASSPTRGPAEAFF	TGTGCCAGCAGCCCCACCAGGGGGCCGGCTGAAGCTTTCTTT
TRBV5-1	TRBD2	TRBJ2-1	.	CASSLFQRGAPLSAYNEQFF	TGCGCCAGCAGCTTGTTCCAGCGGGGGGCCCCCCTTTCTGCCTACAATGAGCAGTTCTTC
TRBV7-9	TRBD1	TRBJ1-5	.	CASSQGTATSNQPQHF	TGTGCCAGCAGCCAGGGGACAGCGACAAGCAATCAGCCCCAGCATTTT
TRBV28	TRBD2	TRBJ2-1	.	CASSSPVGLAGGEEQFF	TGTGCCAGCAGTTCCCCGGTCGGGCTAGCGGGGGGCGAGGAGCAGTTCTTC
TRBV4-2	TRBD2	TRBJ2-1	.	CASSPGTSGSNEQFF	TGTGCCAGCAGCCCGGGGACTAGCGGGAGCAATGAGCAGTTCTTC
TRBV4-2	TRBD2	TRBJ2-3	.	CASSQEARGGTDTQYF	TGTGCCAGCAGCCAAGAGGCGCGCGGGGGAACAGATACGCAGTATTTT
TRBV4-1	.	TRBJ1-1	once	CASSQAQTANTEAFF	TGCGCCAGCAGCCAAGCACAGACAGCGAACACTGAAGCTTTCTTT